The 8 T cell receptor beta chains below come from one sample, sequenced in a study of T cell changes during pregnancy in multiple sclerosis. Only in-frame clones appear in the TCRdb table, and some are missing; sequencing was by immunoSEQ multiplex PCR. The sample comprises tens of thousands of clones, approximately 90% of which are singletons, and roughly 2.5% rests with the top ten. Here the sequenced sample was peripheral blood, taken in the first trimester of pregnancy. These receptors came from a female donor with multiple sclerosis, enrolled in a pregnancy study.

The chain couples TRBV28 to TRBJ2-2, with D perhaps matching TRBD2 (5 bases). Trimming took 8 bases from V and 7 from J, leaving 17 bases between them. Germline V gene lookup returns CDR1 MDHEN and CDR2 SYDVKM. The CDR3 length is 14 residues. CDR3 sequence (DNA): TGTGCCAGCCATTTAGAGGGTGGTAGCGGGGAGCTGTTTTTT. Translated: CASHLEGGSGELFF.

The CDR3 protein is CASSQEFAEYNEQFF. The CDR3 DNA reads as TGTGCCAGCAGCCAAGAATTTGCGGAGTACAATGAGCAGTTCTTC. The chain has TRBV4-2 and TRBJ2-1, with no clear D. The germline CDR1 and CDR2 sequences are LGHNA and YNFKEQ. The CDR3 has 15 amino acids. Trimming shortened V by 0 bases and J by 4 bases, and 10 bases separated the two germline ends.

This chain uses TRBV2 with TRBJ1-1; 8 nucleotides align to TRBD1. CDR1 is SNHLY, CDR2 FYNNEI, per germline. The CDR3 length is 13 residues. V dropped 6 bases and J dropped 1; count of bases not matched to a gene: 1. The CDR3 sequence is CASRGQENTEAFF. CDR3 in DNA: TGTGCCAGCAGGGGACAGGAGAACACTGAAGCTTTCTTT.

V usage is TRBV2 and J usage is TRBJ2-1, with 7 bases fitting TRBD2. Germline CDR1 SNHLY, CDR2 FYNNEI. J was trimmed by 1 base and V by 2 bases; bases with no gene match: 5. The length of the CDR3 is 16 residues. The CDR3 here is CASSELAATSYNEQFF. The CDR3 nucleotides read TGTGCCAGCAGTGAACTAGCGGCGACATCCTACAATGAGCAGTTCTTC.

J is TRBJ2-1 and V is TRBV21-1; the table's D gene call, TRBD2, was not cross checked with the DNA. TRBV21-1 is noted as a pseudogene. This CDR3 is built from 16 residues. CDR3 bases: TGTGCCAGCAGCAGGGAGACTAGCGGGAGTTCAAATGAGCAGTTCTTC. This encodes CASSRETSGSSNEQFF.

This clone was counted a few times. This chain uses TRBV6-4 with TRBJ2-3; 11 bases agree with TRBD2. Germline V CDR1 and CDR2: MRHNA, SNTAGT. The CDR3 runs to 16 residues. V trimming: 5 bases; J trimming: 4 bases; junction bases outside the gene matches: 8. CDR3 amino acids: CASSSGSGGEPDTQYF. CDR3 bases: TGTGCCAGCAGTTCCGGTAGCGGGGGGGAACCAGATACGCAGTATTTT.

This chain joins TRBV7-2 and TRBJ1-6, with a weak D call TRBD1 (5 bases). The V and J ends lost 1 base and 6 bases respectively, with 16 bases between them. The CDR3 is 17 residues long. Germline CDR1 SGHTA, CDR2 FQGNSA. The CDR3 is CASSLVHISGGNSPLHF. DNA for the CDR3: TGTGCCAGCAGCTTAGTACATATCTCCGGGGGTAATTCACCCCTCCACTTT. Full variable domain (outside the CDR3, taken from reference TRBV7-2 and TRBJ1-6): GAGVSQSPSNKVTEKGKDVELRCDPISGHTALYWYRQSLGQGLEFLIYFQGNSAPDKSGLPSDRFSAERTGGSVSTLTIQRTQQEDSAVYLCASSLVHISGGNSPLHFGNGTRLTVT.

The chain employs TRBV5-6 and TRBJ1-2; D is possibly TRBD1 (6 bases). Trimming cost V 0 bases and J 0 bases, with 9 bases left between them. The CDR3 consists of 15 residues. CDR1 and CDR2 (germline): SGHDT, YYEEEE. CDR3 loop: CASSLGQDPNYGYTF. The DNA for the CDR3 is TGTGCCAGCAGCTTGGGACAGGACCCTAACTATGGCTACACCTTC.